This TCR beta chain derives from a study of neurological immune-mediated disorders. Study observations and caveats: HTLV-1-associated myelopathy showed the most TCR clonal expansion; multiple sclerosis the least, below healthy controls. Phylogenetic grouping placed 18 of 34 multiple sclerosis patients' repertoires in one related-CDR3 cluster, a possible signature.

CDR1 and CDR2 (germline): MDHEN, SYDVKM. V gave up 5 bases and J gave up 2 bases; unmatched junction bases: 4. The length of the CDR3 is 15 residues. The method for making cDNA was 5'RACE, and it used 10-nucleotide random UMIs. TCRdb used MiXCR to reprocess the 5' RACE reads, holding one entry per CDR3 protein. The sample includes approximately 80,000 distinct CDR3 sequences, 3.5% to 4.5% seen only once; the top ten take more than 5%. This clonotype appeared many times. The antigen is not known. The time point is: longitudinal time-point 3. From 2 million PBMCs stored at -80 C, the unsorted libraries were generated.

Sequencing was done on a sample of PBMCs. The TCR comes from an older woman with multiple sclerosis. J is TRBJ1-4 and V is TRBV28; 8 nucleotides match TRBD1. In DNA form, the CDR3 reads TGTGCCAGCAGTCCTCAGGGGGCGACTAATGAAAAACTGTTTTTT. The encoded protein is CASSPQGATNEKLFF.